This paragraph reports one T cell receptor beta chain. The sample originates from a study of blood T cell repertoires in COVID-19. The germline V and J ends were trimmed by 4 bases and 9 bases, with 22 bases remaining between them. Germline V CDR1 and CDR2: MDHEN, SYDVKM. The CDR3 length is 16 residues. Profiled with immunoSEQ multiplex PCR; TCRdb holds only in-frame clones, not every one. This sample yields hundreds of thousands of clones, of which roughly 88% are seen a single time; around 15% belongs to the top ten. Sequenced sample: PBMCs or T cells enriched from blood (not recorded which). The V call is TRBV28, the J call TRBJ2-1, with D maybe TRBD1 (6 bases). This receptor was obtained from a woman between 45 and 65 years old with acute COVID-19. In DNA, the CDR3 is TGTGCCAGCAGTTCCCCCGGGACCCTCCACAGGGCTGAGCAGTTCTTC. Encoded protein: CASSSPGTLHRAEQFF.